One and the same sample provided the 4 T cell receptor beta chains below, sequenced in a study of T cells after yellow fever vaccination (dated by TCRdb to the late 2010s). Library preparation employed 5' RACE. Sequencing relied on an Illumina NovaSeq 6000. Using fastp trimming at Q25 and MiXCR clonotype assembly, TCRdb reanalyzed the public sequencing data and kept in-frame beta chains. A single entry per CDR3 protein holds the most common genes and DNA from its merged rows. Recorded for this sample are hundreds of thousands of distinct CDR3 sequences; around 13% of them occurred a single time. 3.2% of the sample lies in the top ten. The sample's treatment or condition label is to be understood as: live attenuated yellow fever vaccine strain. The sample consisted of CD4+ T cells sorted from PBMCs, taken 15 days after the yellow fever booster vaccination. Source of these receptors: a man aged 18 to 30 who received the YFV17D yellow fever vaccine.

The J gene is TRBJ1-2, the V gene TRBV30; 8 nucleotides line up with TRBD1. The germline V gene has CDR1 GTSNPN and CDR2 SVGIG (reference sequence). The CDR3 is 17 amino acids. Trimming cost V 2 bases and J 2 bases; bases outside gene matches: 13. This CDR3 reads CAWSRPGTGYFNYGYTF. CDR3 sequence (DNA): TGTGCCTGGAGTCGTCCCGGGACAGGATACTTCAACTATGGCTACACCTTC.

The sample holds a few counts of this clonotype. The chain is built from TRBV7-2 and TRBJ2-1, with 8 bases aligning to TRBD1. CDR1 is SGHTA, CDR2 FQGNSA, per germline. The CDR3 totals 13 residues. After removal of 6 bases from V and 9 bases from J, the junction contained 7 bases not matched to a gene. The CDR3 loop reads CASSFHDRGEQFF. In DNA, the CDR3 is TGTGCCAGCAGTTTCCATGACAGGGGTGAGCAGTTCTTC.

The V gene is TRBV6-1, the J gene TRBJ2-2; maybe TRBD1 (5 bases). Trimming stripped 2 bases from V and 6 bases from J, with 16 bases between. The CDR3 has 16 residues. Per the germline V gene, CDR1 is MNHNS and CDR2 is SASEGT. Here the CDR3 DNA reads TGTGCCAGCAGTGAATTCGACCCCAGGGCCGCCGGGGAGCTGTTTTTT. Translation gives CASSEFDPRAAGELFF.

This clonotype was seen a few times. The V and J genes are TRBV3-1 and TRBJ2-5, with 13 positions matching TRBD2. V shed 5 bases, J shed 5 bases, and the junction held 8 bases outside the gene matches. CDR3 length: 16 residues. CDR1 and CDR2 from the germline V gene are LGHDT and YNNKEL (reference sequence). In nucleotides, the CDR3 is TGTGCCAGCAGCTCCTCACTAGCGGGGGGGCGGGAGACCCAGTACTTC. Translated: CASSSSLAGGRETQYF.